This T cell receptor beta chain is drawn from a study of blood T cell repertoires in COVID-19. The CDR3 is 15 amino acids. Germline CDR1 and CDR2: KGHDR and SFDVKD. With V trimmed by 4 bases and J by 2 bases, 6 bases remained unmatched. Per the authors' pipeline: Counts of nucleated cells, estimated from reference gene primer amplification, were obtained. Some clones are missing from TCRdb's copy, which holds only in-frame ones; the method was immunoSEQ multiplex PCR. D and trimming come from the DNA, and the V and J calls and clone size come from that table. This table holds roughly 400,000 clones, 88% found once. In assigning cohorts, the study relied on participant-reported clinical history.

V gene TRBV24-1 combines with J gene TRBJ1-2, with 7 bases matching TRBD1. The sequence derives from a woman between 35 and 50 years old with acute COVID-19. Sequencing was carried out using PBMCs or T cells enriched from blood (not recorded which). In DNA form, the CDR3 reads TGTGCCACCAGTGACCTGACAGGGAACAACTATGGCTACACCTTC. Translation gives CATSDLTGNNYGYTF.